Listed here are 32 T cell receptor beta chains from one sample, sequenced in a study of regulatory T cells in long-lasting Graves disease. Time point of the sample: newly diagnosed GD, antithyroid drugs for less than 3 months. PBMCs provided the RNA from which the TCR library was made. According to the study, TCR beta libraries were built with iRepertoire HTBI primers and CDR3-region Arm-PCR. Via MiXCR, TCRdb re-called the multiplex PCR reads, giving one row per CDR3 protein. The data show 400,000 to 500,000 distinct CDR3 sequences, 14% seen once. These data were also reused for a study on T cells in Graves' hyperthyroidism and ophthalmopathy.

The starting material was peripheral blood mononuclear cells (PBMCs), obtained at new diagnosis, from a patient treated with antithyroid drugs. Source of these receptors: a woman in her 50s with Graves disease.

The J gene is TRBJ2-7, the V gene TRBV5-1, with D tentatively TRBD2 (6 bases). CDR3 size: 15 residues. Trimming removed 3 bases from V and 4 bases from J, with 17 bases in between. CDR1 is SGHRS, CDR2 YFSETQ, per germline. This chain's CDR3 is CASSSGGPGLYEQYF. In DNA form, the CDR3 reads TGCGCCAGCAGCTCCGGGGGTCCCGGTCTTTACGAGCAGTACTTC.

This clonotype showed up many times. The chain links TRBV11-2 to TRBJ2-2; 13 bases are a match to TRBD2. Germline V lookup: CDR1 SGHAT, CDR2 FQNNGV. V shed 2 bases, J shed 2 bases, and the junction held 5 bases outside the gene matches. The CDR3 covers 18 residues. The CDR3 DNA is TGTGCCAGCAGCTTACCCCGGACTAGCGGGAGTAACACCGGGGAGCTGTTTTTT. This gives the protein CASSLPRTSGSNTGELFF.

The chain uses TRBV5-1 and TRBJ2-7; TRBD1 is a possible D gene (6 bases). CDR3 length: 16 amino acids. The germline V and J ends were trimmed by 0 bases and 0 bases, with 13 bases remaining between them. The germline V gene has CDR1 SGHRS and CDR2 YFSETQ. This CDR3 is CASSLEPGQSSYEQYF. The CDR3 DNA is TGCGCCAGCAGCTTGGAACCGGGACAAAGCTCCTACGAGCAGTACTTC.

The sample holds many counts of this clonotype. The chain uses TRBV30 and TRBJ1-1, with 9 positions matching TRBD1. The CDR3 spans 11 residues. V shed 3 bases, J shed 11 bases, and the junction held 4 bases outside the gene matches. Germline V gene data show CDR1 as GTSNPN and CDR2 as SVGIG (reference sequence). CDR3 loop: CAWRGTGLAFF. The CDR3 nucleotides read TGTGCCTGGAGGGGGACAGGGTTGGCTTTCTTT. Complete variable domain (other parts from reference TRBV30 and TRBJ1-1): SQTIHQWPATLVQPVGSPLSLECTVEGTSNPNLYWYRQAAGRGLQLLFYSVGIGQISSEVPQNLSASRPQDRQFILSSKKLLLSDSGFYLCAWRGTGLAFFGQGTRLTVV.

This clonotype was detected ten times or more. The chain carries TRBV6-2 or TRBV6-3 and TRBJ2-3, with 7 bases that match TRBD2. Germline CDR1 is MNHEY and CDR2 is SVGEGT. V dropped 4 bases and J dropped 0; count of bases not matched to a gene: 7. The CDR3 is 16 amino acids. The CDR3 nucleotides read TGTGCCAGCAGTTTACACTCTAGCGGAAGCACAGATACGCAGTATTTT. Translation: CASSLHSSGSTDTQYF.

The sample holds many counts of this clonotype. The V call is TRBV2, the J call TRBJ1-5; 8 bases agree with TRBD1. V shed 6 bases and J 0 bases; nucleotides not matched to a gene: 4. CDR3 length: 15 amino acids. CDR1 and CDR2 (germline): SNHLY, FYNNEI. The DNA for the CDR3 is TGTGCCAGCAGAGACGACAGGGGTAGCAATCAGCCCCAGCATTTT. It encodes CASRDDRGSNQPQHF.

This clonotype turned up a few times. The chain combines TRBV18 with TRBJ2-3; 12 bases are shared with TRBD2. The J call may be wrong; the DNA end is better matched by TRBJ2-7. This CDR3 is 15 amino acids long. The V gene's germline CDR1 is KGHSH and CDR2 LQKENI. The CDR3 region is CASSPRLAGEDEQYF. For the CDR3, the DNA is TGTGCCAGCTCACCCAGACTAGCGGGAGAGGACGAGCAGTACTTC.

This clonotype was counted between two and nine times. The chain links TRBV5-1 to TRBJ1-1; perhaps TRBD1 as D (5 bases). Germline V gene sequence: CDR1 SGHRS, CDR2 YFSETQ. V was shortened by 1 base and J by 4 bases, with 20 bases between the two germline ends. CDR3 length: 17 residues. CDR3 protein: CASSLSGVKRGSTEAFF. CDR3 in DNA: TGCGCCAGCAGCTTGTCCGGGGTGAAAAGGGGAAGCACTGAAGCTTTCTTT.

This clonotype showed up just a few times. This chain's CDR3 is CASSGSTSTNEQFF. In DNA, the CDR3 is TGCGCCAGCAGCGGATCGACTAGCACCAATGAGCAGTTCTTC. The chain links TRBV5-1 to TRBJ2-1, with 7 bases that match TRBD2. Germline CDR1 and CDR2: SGHRS and YFSETQ. This CDR3 contains 14 residues. V lost 4 bases, J lost 6 bases, and 7 bases stayed unmatched. Using reference TRBV5-1 and TRBJ2-1 for the parts outside the CDR3, the full variable domain is KAGVTQTPRYLIKTRGQQVTLSCSPISGHRSVSWYQQTPGQGLQFLFEYFSETQRNKGNFPGRFSGRQFSNSRSEMNVSTLELGDSALYLCASSGSTSTNEQFFGPGTRLTVL.

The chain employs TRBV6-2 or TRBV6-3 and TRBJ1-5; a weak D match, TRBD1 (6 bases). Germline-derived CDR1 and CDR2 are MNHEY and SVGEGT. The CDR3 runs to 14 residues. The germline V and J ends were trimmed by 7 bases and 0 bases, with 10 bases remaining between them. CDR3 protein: CASNGQHSNQPQHF. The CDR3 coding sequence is TGTGCCAGCAATGGACAGCATAGCAATCAGCCCCAGCATTTT.

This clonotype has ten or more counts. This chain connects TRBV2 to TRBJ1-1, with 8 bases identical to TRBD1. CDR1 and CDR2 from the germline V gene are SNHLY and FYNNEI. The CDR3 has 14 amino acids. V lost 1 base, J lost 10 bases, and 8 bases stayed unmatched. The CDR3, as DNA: TGTGCCAGCAGTGAAGGGACAGGGTTTCTGTTAGCTTTCTTT. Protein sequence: CASSEGTGFLLAFF. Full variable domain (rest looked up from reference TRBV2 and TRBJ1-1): EPEVTQTPSHQVTQMGQEVILRCVPISNHLYFYWYRQILGQKVEFLVSFYNNEISEKSEIFDDQFSVERPDGSNFTLKIRSTKLEDSAMYFCASSEGTGFLLAFFGQGTRLTVV.

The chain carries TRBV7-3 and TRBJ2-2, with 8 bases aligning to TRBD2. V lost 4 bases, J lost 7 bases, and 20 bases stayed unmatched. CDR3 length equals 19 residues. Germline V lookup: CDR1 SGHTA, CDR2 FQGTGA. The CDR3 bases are TGTGCCAGCAGCTCCTTAGGGGAGCCCCGACGGCGGGGGGTCGGGGAGCTGTTTTTT. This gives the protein CASSSLGEPRRRGVGELFF. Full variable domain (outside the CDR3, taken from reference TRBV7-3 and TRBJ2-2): GAGVSQTPSNKVTEKGKYVELRCDPISGHTALYWYRQSLGQGPEFLIYFQGTGAADDSGLPNDRFFAVRPEGSVSTLKIQRTERGDSAVYLCASSSLGEPRRRGVGELFFGEGSRLTVL.

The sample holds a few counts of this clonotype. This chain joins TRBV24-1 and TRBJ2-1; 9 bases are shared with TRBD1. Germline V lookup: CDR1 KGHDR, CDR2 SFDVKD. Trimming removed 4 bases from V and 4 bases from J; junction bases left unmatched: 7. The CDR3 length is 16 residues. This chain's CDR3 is CATSDSGTGFYNEQFF. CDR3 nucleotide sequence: TGTGCCACCAGTGACTCCGGGACAGGGTTTTACAATGAGCAGTTCTTC.

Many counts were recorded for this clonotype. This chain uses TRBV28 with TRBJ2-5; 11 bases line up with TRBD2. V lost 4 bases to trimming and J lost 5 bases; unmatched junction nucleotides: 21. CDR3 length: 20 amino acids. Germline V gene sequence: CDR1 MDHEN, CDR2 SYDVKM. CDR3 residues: CASSSPNRLAGTGRGETQYF. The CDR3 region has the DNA TGTGCCAGCAGTTCCCCCAACAGACTAGCGGGAACGGGCCGGGGTGAGACCCAGTACTTC.

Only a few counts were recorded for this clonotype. CDR3 in DNA: TGCAGTGCCCAGGACCCACTTGGGGGAGAGACCCAGTACTTC. It is translated as CSAQDPLGGETQYF. This chain connects TRBV20-1 to TRBJ2-5; D possibly matches TRBD1 or TRBD2 (5 bases each). Germline CDR1 DFQATT, CDR2 SNEGSKA (reference sequence). The CDR3 sequence is 14 residues long. V dropped 6 bases and J dropped 4 bases, with 18 bases sitting between them.

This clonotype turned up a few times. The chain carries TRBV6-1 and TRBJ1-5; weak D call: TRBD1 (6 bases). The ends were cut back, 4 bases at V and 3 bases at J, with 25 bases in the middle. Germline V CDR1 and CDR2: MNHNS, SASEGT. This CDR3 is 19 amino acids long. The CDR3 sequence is CASSVSLLGGGVLNQPQHF. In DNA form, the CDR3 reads TGTGCCAGCAGTGTATCCCTTCTAGGAGGGGGGGTTCTCAATCAGCCCCAGCATTTT.

Here the CDR3 reads CASSLSAGKRSDTQYF. The CDR3 region has the DNA TGTGCCAGCAGCTTGTCAGCGGGAAAGAGGTCAGATACGCAGTATTTT. V and J are TRBV5-6 and TRBJ2-3, with 7 positions matching TRBD2. Germline V gene sequence: CDR1 SGHDT, CDR2 YYEEEE. The trim removed 1 base at V and 4 bases at J, leaving 9 bases unmatched. This CDR3 comprises 16 residues.

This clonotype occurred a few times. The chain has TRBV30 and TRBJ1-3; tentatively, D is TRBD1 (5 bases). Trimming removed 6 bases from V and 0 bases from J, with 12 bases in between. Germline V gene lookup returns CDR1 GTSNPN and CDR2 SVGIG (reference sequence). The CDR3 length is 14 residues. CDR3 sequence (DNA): TGTGCCTGTAGGGGACTTAACTCTGGAAACACCATATATTTT. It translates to CACRGLNSGNTIYF. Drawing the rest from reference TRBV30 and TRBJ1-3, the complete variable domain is SQTIHQWPATLVQPVGSPLSLECTVEGTSNPNLYWYRQAAGRGLQLLFYSVGIGQISSEVPQNLSASRPQDRQFILSSKKLLLSDSGFYLCACRGLNSGNTIYFGEGSWLTVV.

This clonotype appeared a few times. The DNA of the CDR3 is TGTGCCAGCAGTTTAAGAGCAGGGCTGTACACCGGGGAGCTGTTTTTT. It translates to CASSLRAGLYTGELFF. V and J are TRBV28 and TRBJ2-2, with D possibly being TRBD1 (5 bases). V shed 2 bases and J shed 3 bases, with 13 bases lying between them. CDR1 is MDHEN, CDR2 SYDVKM, per germline. This CDR3 is 16 amino acids long. The full variable domain, completed using reference TRBV28 and TRBJ2-2, is DVKVTQSSRYLVKRTGEKVFLECVQDMDHENMFWYRQDPGLGLRLIYFSYDVKMKEKGDIPEGYSVSREKKERFSLILESASTNQTSMYLCASSLRAGLYTGELFFGEGSRLTVL.

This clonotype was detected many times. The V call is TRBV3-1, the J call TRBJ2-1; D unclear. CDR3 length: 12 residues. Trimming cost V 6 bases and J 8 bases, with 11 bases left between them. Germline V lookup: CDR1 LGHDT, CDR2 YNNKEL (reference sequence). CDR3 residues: CASSQAVDEQFF. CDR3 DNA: TGTGCCAGCAGTCAGGCGGTGGATGAGCAGTTCTTC.

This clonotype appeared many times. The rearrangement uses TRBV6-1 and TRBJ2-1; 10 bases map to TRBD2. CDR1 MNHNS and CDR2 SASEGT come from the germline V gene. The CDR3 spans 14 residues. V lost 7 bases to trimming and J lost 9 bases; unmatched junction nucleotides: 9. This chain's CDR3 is CASKTAGGPGEQFF. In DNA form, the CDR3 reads TGTGCCAGCAAAACAGCGGGAGGGCCTGGTGAGCAGTTCTTC.

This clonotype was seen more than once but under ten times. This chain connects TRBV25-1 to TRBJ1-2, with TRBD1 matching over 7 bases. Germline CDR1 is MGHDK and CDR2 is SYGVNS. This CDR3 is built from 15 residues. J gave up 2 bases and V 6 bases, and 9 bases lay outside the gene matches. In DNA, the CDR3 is TGTGCCAGCAGAGGAGAACAGGGGTCAAACTATGGCTACACCTTC. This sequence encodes CASRGEQGSNYGYTF.

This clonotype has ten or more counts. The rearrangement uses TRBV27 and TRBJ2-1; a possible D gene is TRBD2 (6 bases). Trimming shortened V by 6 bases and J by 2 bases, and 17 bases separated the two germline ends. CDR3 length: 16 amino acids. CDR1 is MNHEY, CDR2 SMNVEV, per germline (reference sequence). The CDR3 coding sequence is TGTGCCAGCAGCCGGCGGCGTCGGGAGCCCTACAATGAGCAGTTCTTC. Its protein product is CASSRRRREPYNEQFF.

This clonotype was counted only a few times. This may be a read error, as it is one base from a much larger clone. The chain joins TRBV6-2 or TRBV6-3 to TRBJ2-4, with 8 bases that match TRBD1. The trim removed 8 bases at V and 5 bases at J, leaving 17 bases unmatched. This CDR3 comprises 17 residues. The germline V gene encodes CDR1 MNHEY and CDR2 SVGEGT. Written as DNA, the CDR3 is TGTGCCAGCCAACCTAGGGCAGGGGGCGTAAGAGAAAACATTCAGTACTTC. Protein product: CASQPRAGGVRENIQYF.

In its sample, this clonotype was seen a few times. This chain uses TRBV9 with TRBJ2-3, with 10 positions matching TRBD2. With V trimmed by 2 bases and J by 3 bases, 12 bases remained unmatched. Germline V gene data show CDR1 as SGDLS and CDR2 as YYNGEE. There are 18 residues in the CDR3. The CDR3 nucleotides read TGTGCCAGCAGCGTGAGGACTAGCGGTTCTTCGGTGACAGATACGCAGTATTTT. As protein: CASSVRTSGSSVTDTQYF.

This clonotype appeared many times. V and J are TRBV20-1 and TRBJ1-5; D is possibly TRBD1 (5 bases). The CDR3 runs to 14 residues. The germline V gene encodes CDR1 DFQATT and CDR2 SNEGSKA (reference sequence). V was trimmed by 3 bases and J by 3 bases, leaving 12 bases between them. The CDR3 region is CSASPQGFNQPQHF. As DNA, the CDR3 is TGCAGTGCTAGCCCCCAGGGTTTCAATCAGCCCCAGCATTTT.

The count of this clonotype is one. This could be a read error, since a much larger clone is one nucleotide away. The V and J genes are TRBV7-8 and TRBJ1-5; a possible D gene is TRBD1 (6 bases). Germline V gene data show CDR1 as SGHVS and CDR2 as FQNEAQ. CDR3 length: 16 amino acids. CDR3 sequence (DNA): TGTGCCAGCAGCTTAGTAGGGGGGGCAAGCAATCCGCCCCAGCATTTT. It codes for CASSLVGGASNPPQHF.

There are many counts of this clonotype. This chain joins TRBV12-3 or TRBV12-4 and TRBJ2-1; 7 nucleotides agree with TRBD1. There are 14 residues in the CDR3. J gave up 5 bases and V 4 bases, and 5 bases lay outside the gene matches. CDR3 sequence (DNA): TGTGCCAGCAGTTCCAACAGGGGAGACAATGAGCAGTTCTTC. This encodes CASSSNRGDNEQFF.

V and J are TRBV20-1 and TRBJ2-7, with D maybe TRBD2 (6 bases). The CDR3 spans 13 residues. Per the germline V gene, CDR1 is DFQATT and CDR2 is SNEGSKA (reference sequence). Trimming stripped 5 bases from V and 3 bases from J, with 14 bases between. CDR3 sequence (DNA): TGCAGTGCTTCCGGGACTGCACACTACGAGCAGTACTTC. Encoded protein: CSASGTAHYEQYF.

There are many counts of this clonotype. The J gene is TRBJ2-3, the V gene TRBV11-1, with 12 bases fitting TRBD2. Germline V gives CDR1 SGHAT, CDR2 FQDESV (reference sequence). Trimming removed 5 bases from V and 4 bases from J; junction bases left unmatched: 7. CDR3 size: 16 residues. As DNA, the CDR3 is TGTGCCAGCAGCCGCGGGACTAGCGGGCTCCCAGATACGCAGTATTTT. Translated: CASSRGTSGLPDTQYF.

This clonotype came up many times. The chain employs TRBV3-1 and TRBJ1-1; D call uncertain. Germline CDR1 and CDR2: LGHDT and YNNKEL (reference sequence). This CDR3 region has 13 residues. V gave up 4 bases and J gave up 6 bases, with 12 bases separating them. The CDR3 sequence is CASSPTATSEAFF. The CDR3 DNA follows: TGTGCCAGCAGCCCAACAGCGACTTCTGAAGCTTTCTTT.

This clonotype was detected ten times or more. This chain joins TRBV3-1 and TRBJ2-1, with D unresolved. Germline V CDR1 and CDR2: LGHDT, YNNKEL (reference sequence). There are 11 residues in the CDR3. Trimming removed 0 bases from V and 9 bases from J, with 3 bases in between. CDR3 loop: CASSQELEQFF. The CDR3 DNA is TGTGCCAGCAGCCAAGAACTTGAGCAGTTCTTC.